This T cell receptor beta chain appears in the sequencing data of a study of regulatory T cells in long-lasting Graves disease. Findings of the study overall: Favored gene segments in persistent disease were TRBV28, TRBJ1-2 and TRBJ2-5. Among persistent patients, a larger number of public clonotypes were shared (around 2,700) than among newly diagnosed patients (about 970).

The ends were cut back, 1 base at V and 4 bases at J, with 7 bases in the middle. This CDR3 has 13 residues. Germline V gene lookup returns CDR1 LGHNA and CDR2 YSLEER. Using its own MiXCR run on the reads, TCRdb lists one record per CDR3 protein. Of around 1,800 distinct CDR3 sequences listed, roughly 59% were seen once; the top ten hold about 6.9%. With RNA extracted from PBMCs as input, the TCR library was made. An endocrinology department in Xi'an, China, supplied the patients. This clonotype was seen more than once but under ten times. What it binds is unknown. The specimen was peripheral blood mononuclear cells (PBMCs), collected with antithyroid drug treatment, in newly diagnosed or persistent Graves disease (not recorded which). The clonotype originates from a human donor with Graves disease. This rearrangement joins TRBV4-3 to TRBJ2-5, with D unclear. CDR3 in amino acids: CASSQARAETQYF. The CDR3 DNA sequence: TGCGCCAGCAGCCAAGCTAGGGCAGAGACCCAGTACTTC.